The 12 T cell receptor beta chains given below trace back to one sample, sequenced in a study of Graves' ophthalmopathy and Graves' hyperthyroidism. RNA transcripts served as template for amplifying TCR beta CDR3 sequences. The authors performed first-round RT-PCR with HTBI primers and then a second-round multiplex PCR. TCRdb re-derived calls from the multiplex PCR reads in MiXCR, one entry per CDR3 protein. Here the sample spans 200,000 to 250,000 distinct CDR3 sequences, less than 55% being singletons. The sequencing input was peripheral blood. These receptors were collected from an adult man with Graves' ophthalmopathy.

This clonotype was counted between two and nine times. The CDR3 reads CASSPGTSGETQYF. The CDR3 DNA reads as TGTGCCAGCTCACCCGGGACTAGCGGTGAGACCCAGTACTTC. The rearrangement joins TRBV25-1 to TRBJ2-5; 11 nucleotides align to TRBD2. V was clipped by 8 bases and J by 5 bases; unmatched bases: 7. Germline assignment: CDR1 MGHDK and CDR2 SYGVNS. The CDR3 runs 14 residues.

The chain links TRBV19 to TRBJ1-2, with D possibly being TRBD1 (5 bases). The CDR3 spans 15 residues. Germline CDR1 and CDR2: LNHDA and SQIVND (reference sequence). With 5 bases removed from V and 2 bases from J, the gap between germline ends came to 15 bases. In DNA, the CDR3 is TGTGCCAGTAGTCCACTTCTCGGGGGGAACTATGGCTACACCTTC. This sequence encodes CASSPLLGGNYGYTF.

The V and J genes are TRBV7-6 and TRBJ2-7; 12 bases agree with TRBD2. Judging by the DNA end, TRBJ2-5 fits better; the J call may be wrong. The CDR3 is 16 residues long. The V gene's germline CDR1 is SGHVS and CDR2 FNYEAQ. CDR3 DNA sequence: TGTGCCAGCAGCCACCGACTAGCGGGAGTCGTGGAGACCCAGTACTTC. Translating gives CASSHRLAGVVETQYF.

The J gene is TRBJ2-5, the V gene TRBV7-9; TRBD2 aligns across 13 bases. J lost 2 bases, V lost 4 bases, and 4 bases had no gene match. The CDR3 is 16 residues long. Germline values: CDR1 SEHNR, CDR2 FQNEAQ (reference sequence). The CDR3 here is CASSSRGLAGQETQYF. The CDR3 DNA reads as TGTGCCAGCAGCTCCCGGGGACTAGCGGGACAAGAGACCCAGTACTTC.

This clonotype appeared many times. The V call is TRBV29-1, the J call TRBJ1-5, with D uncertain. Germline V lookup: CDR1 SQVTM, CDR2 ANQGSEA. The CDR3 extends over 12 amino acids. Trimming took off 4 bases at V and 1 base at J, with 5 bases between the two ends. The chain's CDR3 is CSVAGSNQPQHF. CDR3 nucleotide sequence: TGCAGCGTTGCGGGGAGCAATCAGCCCCAGCATTTT.

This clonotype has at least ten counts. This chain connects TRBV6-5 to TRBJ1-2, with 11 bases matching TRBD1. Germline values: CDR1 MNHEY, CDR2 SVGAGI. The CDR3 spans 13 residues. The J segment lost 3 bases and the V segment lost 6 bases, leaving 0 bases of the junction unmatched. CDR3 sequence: CASRGQGDYGYTF. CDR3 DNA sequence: TGTGCCAGCAGGGGACAGGGGGACTATGGCTACACCTTC.

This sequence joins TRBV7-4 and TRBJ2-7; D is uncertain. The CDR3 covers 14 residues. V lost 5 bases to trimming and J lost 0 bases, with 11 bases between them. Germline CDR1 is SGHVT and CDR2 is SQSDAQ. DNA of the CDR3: TGTGCCAGCAGCCCCTGGCCTAGCTCCTACGAGCAGTACTTC. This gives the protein CASSPWPSSYEQYF.

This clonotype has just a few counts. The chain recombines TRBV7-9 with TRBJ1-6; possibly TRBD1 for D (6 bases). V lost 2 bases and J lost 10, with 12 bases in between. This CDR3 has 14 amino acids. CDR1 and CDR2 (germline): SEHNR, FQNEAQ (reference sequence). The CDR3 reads CASSLQGMGSPLHF. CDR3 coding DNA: TGTGCCAGCAGCTTACAGGGGATGGGGTCACCCCTCCACTTT.

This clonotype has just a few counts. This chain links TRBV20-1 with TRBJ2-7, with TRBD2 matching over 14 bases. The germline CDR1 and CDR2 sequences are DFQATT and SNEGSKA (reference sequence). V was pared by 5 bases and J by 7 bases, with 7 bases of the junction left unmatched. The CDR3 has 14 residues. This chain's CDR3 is CSAESGLAGVEQYF. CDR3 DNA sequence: TGCAGTGCTGAATCGGGACTAGCGGGAGTTGAGCAGTACTTC.

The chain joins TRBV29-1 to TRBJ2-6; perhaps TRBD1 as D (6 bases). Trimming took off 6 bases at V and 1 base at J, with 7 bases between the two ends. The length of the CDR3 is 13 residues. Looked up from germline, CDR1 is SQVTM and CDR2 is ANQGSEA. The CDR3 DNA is TGCAGCGTCGGACAGTCTGGGGCCAACGTCCTGACTTTC. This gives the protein CSVGQSGANVLTF.

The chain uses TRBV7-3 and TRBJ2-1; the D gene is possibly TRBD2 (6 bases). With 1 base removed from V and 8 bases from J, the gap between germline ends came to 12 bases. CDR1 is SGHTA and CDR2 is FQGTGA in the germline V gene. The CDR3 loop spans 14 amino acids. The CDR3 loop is CASSLMPGGDEQFF. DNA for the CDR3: TGTGCCAGCAGCTTAATGCCCGGCGGGGATGAGCAGTTCTTC. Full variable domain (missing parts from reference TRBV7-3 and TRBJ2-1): GAGVSQTPSNKVTEKGKYVELRCDPISGHTALYWYRQSLGQGPEFLIYFQGTGAADDSGLPNDRFFAVRPEGSVSTLKIQRTERGDSAVYLCASSLMPGGDEQFFGPGTRLTVL.

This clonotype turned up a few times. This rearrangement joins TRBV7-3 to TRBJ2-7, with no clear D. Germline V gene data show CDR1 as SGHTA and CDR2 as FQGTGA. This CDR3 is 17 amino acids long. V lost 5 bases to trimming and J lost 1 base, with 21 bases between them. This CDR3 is CASSQVAGRRLSYEQYF. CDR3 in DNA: TGTGCCAGCAGCCAAGTCGCAGGCAGGAGACTGTCCTACGAGCAGTACTTC.